This TCR beta chain was found in a study of T cell responses to AZD1222 COVID-19 vaccine. With 1 base removed from V and 5 bases from J, the gap between germline ends came to 17 bases. The germline CDR1 and CDR2 sequences are MNHNS and SASEGT. This CDR3 spans 16 amino acids. Method: immunoSEQ multiplex PCR; TCRdb's copy keeps in-frame clones and lacks some. This sample has tens of thousands of clones, with around 89% found just once. This chain links TRBV6-1 with TRBJ2-5, with D unclear. This sequence was found in an adult who received the AZD1222 COVID-19 vaccine. This material consisted of peripheral blood, taken 28 days after the second AZD1222 dose. In nucleotides, the CDR3 is TGTGCCAGCAGTGAAGGCAGGACGGACGGGTACGAGACCCAGTACTTC. Translated: CASSEGRTDGYETQYF.